A single sample gave rise to the 5 T cell receptor beta chains below, sequenced in a study of cytomegalovirus exposure and HLA in healthy donors. With 60 Vbeta and 13 Jbeta primers, the PCR was carried out. The table came from immunoSEQ multiplex PCR; TCRdb's copy has only in-frame clones and leaves some out. The sample table includes around 130,000 clones. The sample was PBMCs. The receptor source for this set is a woman between 35 and 50 years old in good health and CMV-seronegative.

The CDR3 spells CASSAFPGVSSPLHF. In DNA form, the CDR3 reads TGTGCCAGCAGCGCCTTCCCGGGGGTCAGTTCACCCCTCCACTTT. The rearrangement joins TRBV9 to TRBJ1-6; TRBD1 is a possible D gene (5 bases). The CDR3 length is 15 residues. Looked up from germline, CDR1 is SGDLS and CDR2 is YYNGEE. Trimming pared 3 bases from V and 9 bases from J, leaving 16 bases between.

The chain links TRBV6-6 to TRBJ1-5; D is ambiguous. The germline V gene has CDR1 MNHNY and CDR2 SVGAGI (reference sequence). The CDR3 covers 15 residues. V lost 2 bases and J 4 bases, leaving 12 bases between the germline ends. The CDR3 region is CASSYMSGGNQPQHF. The DNA for the CDR3 is TGTGCCAGCAGTTACATGTCAGGCGGGAATCAGCCCCAGCATTTT.

V and J are TRBV28 and TRBJ1-4; D gene unclear. Germline V lookup: CDR1 MDHEN, CDR2 SYDVKM. The CDR3 is 15 amino acids. Trimming took 10 bases from V and 10 from J, leaving 25 bases between them. In DNA, the CDR3 is TGTGCCACCTCATCCCCGTTACTGATCCCTTCAAAACTGTTTTTT. Protein sequence: CATSSPLLIPSKLFF. Using reference TRBV28 and TRBJ1-4 for the parts outside the CDR3, the full variable domain is DVKVTQSSRYLVKRTGEKVFLECVQDMDHENMFWYRQDPGLGLRLIYFSYDVKMKEKGDIPEGYSVSREKKERFSLILESASTNQTSMYLCATSSPLLIPSKLFFGSGTQLSVL.

DNA of the CDR3: TGTGCCAGCAGTTTCTCCGGGACTTTCTACGAGCAGTACTTC. The encoded protein is CASSFSGTFYEQYF. The rearrangement joins TRBV27 to TRBJ2-7; the D gene is possibly TRBD2 (6 bases). Germline CDR1 is MNHEY and CDR2 is SMNVEV (reference sequence). Trimming cost V 3 bases and J 3 bases, with 12 bases left between them. The CDR3 spans 14 residues.

The chain is built from TRBV6-5 and TRBJ1-1, with 7 bases aligning to TRBD1. CDR3 length: 15 residues. The ends lost 6 bases at V and 3 bases at J; junction bases unmatched: 10. CDR1 and CDR2 from the germline V gene are MNHEY and SVGAGI. For the CDR3, the DNA is TGTGCCAGCAGCCGACAGGGAAGGGCGGACACTGAAGCTTTCTTT. Protein product: CASSRQGRADTEAFF.